This is a list of T cell receptor beta chains from one sample in a study of blood T cell repertoires in COVID-19. The method was immunoSEQ multiplex PCR; TCRdb's version includes in-frame clones alone and lacks a portion of them. The sample has 180,000 or so clones; about 86% are singletons. The material sequenced was PBMCs or T cells enriched from blood (not recorded which). Receptors originate from a man between 40 and 49 years old who had recovered from COVID-19. The conserved cysteine and the conserved F or W are not part of the CDR3 here.

V,CDR3
TRBV28,ASSLPYREPNTEAF
TRBV18,ASSRGDFSYGYT
TRBV3-1/TRBV3-2,ASSQDRARGLPLH
TRBV7-2,ASSLDRGNYEQY
TRBV3-1/TRBV3-2,ASSQGDRLYNEQF
TRBV6-5,ASSYSYREYTEAF
TRBV18,ASSPQGVFSYNEQF
TRBV4-2,ASSPTGPYEQY
TRBV6-6,AAKETSNQPQH
TRBV11-2,ASSLGANYGYT
TRBV2,ASREASNTGELF
TRBV10-3,AISDRSRQGTAFPYGYT
TRBV4-3,ASSQGGGQDAEQY
TRBV12-3/TRBV12-4,ASSLQGNEQF
TRBV5-1,ASSLGRLAGAPTYNEQF
TRBV5-6,ASSLGQGATEAF
TRBV6-5,ASSFRGFEAF
TRBV4-3,ASSQMPGDRYEQY
TRBV24-1,ATSDLQSGEQF
TRBV6-6,ASSITDTQY
TRBV15,ATSARTGSYGYT
TRBV2,ASKRTGDQPQH
TRBV25-1,ASRTGNQPQH
TRBV4-1,ASSRPTGGRTEAF
TRBV7-9,ASSLAQGNNSPLH
TRBV3-1/TRBV3-2,ASSQPPRTAIKNTEAF
TRBV25-1,ASSHRDRRGGGYT
TRBV19,ASSSRVGADEAF
TRBV5-5,ASSPKTSGGASGELF
TRBV5-1,ASSFQGHYEQY